This T cell receptor (beta chain) stems from a study of blood T cell repertoires in COVID-19. Across the study: Nucleic acid was either cDNA or gDNA, and it came from T cells, B-cell-depleted T cells, or PBMCs.

Trimming removed 7 bases at V and 6 bases at J, with 15 bases between. Germline CDR1 and CDR2: SGHVS and FQNEAQ. The CDR3 is 13 amino acids. A COVID-19 case had been met by exposed participants during the 2 weeks before study entry. As originally analysed: Reference gene primer amplification yielded estimated nucleated cell counts. Assay: immunoSEQ multiplex PCR; the TCRdb copy retains only in-frame clones and omits some. V, J and clone size reflect that table, while D and trimming were determined from the DNA. Among a few hundred thousand clones listed, around 91% were seen once. What was sequenced was PBMCs or T cells enriched from blood (not recorded which). The chain couples TRBV7-8 to TRBJ1-2; D not certain. This TCR came from a man aged 25-45 years who had been exposed to COVID-19. The CDR3 DNA follows: TGTGCCAGCACACCGAGGGAGTACCATGGCTACACCTTC. Translated, it gives CASTPREYHGYTF.